The 26 T cell receptor beta chains reported below all come from one sample, sequenced in a study of blood T cell repertoires in COVID-19. The repertoire was sequenced with immunoSEQ multiplex PCR; TCRdb's copy has only in-frame clones and lacks some. The data show more than 85,000 clones, roughly nine tenths seen once. The sample comprised peripheral blood. These receptor sequences come from a man between 65 and 79 years old with acute or convalescent COVID-19.

This chain uses TRBV5-6 with TRBJ2-7; 8 bases are a match to TRBD2. With 0 bases clipped from V and 2 bases from J, the junction kept 13 bases outside the gene matches. Germline V gene sequence: CDR1 SGHDT, CDR2 YYEEEE. The CDR3 is 18 amino acids. In DNA, the CDR3 is TGTGCCAGCAGCTTGGGTGGGGCGGGGGGCTCACTTCCCTACGAGCAGTACTTC. Protein sequence: CASSLGGAGGSLPYEQYF.

This clone was detected only a few times. The J gene is TRBJ1-1, the V gene TRBV19; TRBD1 might be the D (6 bases). The CDR3 is made up of 13 amino acids. The V end was cut by 4 bases, the J end by 5 bases, with 11 bases between. CDR1 and CDR2 from the germline V gene are LNHDA and SQIVND (reference sequence). This CDR3 reads CASSKGGRTEAFF. The CDR3 coding sequence is TGTGCCAGTAGTAAGGGGGGGAGAACTGAAGCTTTCTTT.

The V and J genes are TRBV5-6 and TRBJ2-5, with a possible D match to TRBD2 (6 bases). V lost 3 bases and J lost 2, with 17 bases in between. CDR3 length: 16 residues. CDR1 SGHDT and CDR2 YYEEEE come from the germline V gene. The DNA of the CDR3 is TGTGCCAGCAGCTGGGGTAGTTCACGGGGGCAAGAGACCCAGTACTTC. It translates to CASSWGSSRGQETQYF.

This clone was seen just once. The same CDR3 is also encoded by other DNA sequences in this sample. The rearrangement uses TRBV2 and TRBJ2-3; 14 bases line up with TRBD2. Germline loops: CDR1 SNHLY, CDR2 FYNNEI. Losses at the gene ends were 6 bases for V and 2 bases for J; bases not matched to a gene: 4. The CDR3 runs to 16 residues. The CDR3 loop is CASSGLAGGFTDTQYF. The CDR3 DNA sequence: TGTGCCAGCAGCGGACTAGCGGGGGGATTCACAGATACGCAGTATTTT. Together with reference TRBV2 and TRBJ2-3, the CDR3 gives the full variable domain: EPEVTQTPSHQVTQMGQEVILRCVPISNHLYFYWYRQILGQKVEFLVSFYNNEISEKSEIFDDQFSVERPDGSNFTLKIRSTKLEDSAMYFCASSGLAGGFTDTQYFGPGTRLTVL.

The rearrangement links TRBV4-1 to TRBJ2-2; D is unclear. The germline V gene has CDR1 MGHRA and CDR2 YSYEKL. Trimming removed 0 bases from V and 6 bases from J, with 17 bases in between. This CDR3 comprises 17 residues. The CDR3 nucleotides read TGCGCCAGCAGCCAAGATCAAGACTTTACCCCTCCCGGGGAGCTGTTTTTT. Its protein is CASSQDQDFTPPGELFF.

The gene calls are TRBV19 and TRBJ1-5; D gene unclear. Germline V gene lookup returns CDR1 LNHDA and CDR2 SQIVND (reference sequence). Trimming shortened V by 7 bases and J by 0 bases, and 7 bases separated the two germline ends. There are 13 residues in the CDR3. Written as DNA, the CDR3 is TGTGCCAGTACCCCAAATAGCAATCAGCCCCAGCATTTT. Translation: CASTPNSNQPQHF. The full variable domain, its missing parts supplied by reference TRBV19 and TRBJ1-5, is DGGITQSPKYLFRKEGQNVTLSCEQNLNHDAMYWYRQDPGQGLRLIYYSQIVNDFQKGDIAEGYSVSREKKESFPLTVTSAQKNPTAFYLCASTPNSNQPQHFGDGTRLSIL.

This clone was detected once. V and J are TRBV21-1 and TRBJ1-3; TRBD1, the table's D call, lacks a check against the DNA. TRBV21-1 is termed a pseudogene. This CDR3 is built from 15 residues. The DNA for the CDR3 is TGTGCCAGCAGCCCTGGGACAGGGGTCGTCCCACGGGGATATTTT. As protein: CASSPGTGVVPRGYF.

This clone was counted a single time. The rearrangement joins TRBV5-1 to TRBJ1-1; possibly TRBD1 for D (6 bases). Germline V gene lookup returns CDR1 SGHRS and CDR2 YFSETQ. The CDR3 is 15 amino acids. Trimming left V 5 bases short and J 0 bases short, with 14 bases between. CDR3 residues: CASRMTGYLNTEAFF. The CDR3, as DNA: TGCGCCAGCAGAATGACAGGTTACCTGAACACTGAAGCTTTCTTT.

This sequence joins TRBV19 and TRBJ2-1; D might be TRBD2 (7 bases). Germline CDR1 reads LNHDA; CDR2 reads SQIVND (reference sequence). Trimming left V 7 bases short and J 3 bases short, with 16 bases between. The CDR3 spans 15 residues. CDR3 nucleotides: TGTGCCAGTAACCTGGGGGGGGCCTACTACAATGAGCAGTTCTTC. Encoded protein: CASNLGGAYYNEQFF.

In its sample, this clone was seen a few times. The CDR3 nucleotides read TGTGCCAGTAGTATTCGGACAGCAACTAATGAAAAACTGTTTTTT. This gives the protein CASSIRTATNEKLFF. The chain employs TRBV19 and TRBJ1-4; possible D gene TRBD1, 6 bases. This CDR3 is built from 15 residues. Germline V lookup: CDR1 LNHDA, CDR2 SQIVND (reference sequence). The V gene lost 3 bases and the J gene lost 0 bases, with 8 bases spanning the gap.

CDR3 region: CASSFGIDRGLGYTF. The CDR3, as DNA: TGTGCCAGCAGCTTTGGGATTGACAGGGGTCTCGGCTACACCTTC. The chain combines TRBV5-4 with TRBJ1-2, with TRBD1 matching over 8 bases. After removal of 2 bases from V and 8 bases from J, the junction contained 11 bases not matched to a gene. From germline, CDR1 is SGHNT and CDR2 YYREEE (reference sequence). This CDR3 has 15 residues. Variable domain in full (rest from reference TRBV5-4 and TRBJ1-2): ETGVTQSPTHLIKTRGQQVTLRCSSQSGHNTVSWYQQALGQGPQFIFQYYREEENGRGNFPPRFSGLQFPNYSSELNVNALELDDSALYLCASSFGIDRGLGYTFGSGTRLTVV.

This clone was seen only once. The chain joins TRBV5-6 to TRBJ2-3; 14 bases fit TRBD2. The trim removed 4 bases at V and 3 bases at J, leaving 1 base unmatched. Germline lookup yields CDR1 SGHDT and CDR2 YYEEEE. The CDR3 length is 15 residues. The CDR3 protein is CASSGTSGGTDTQYF. The CDR3 nucleotides read TGTGCCAGCAGCGGGACTAGCGGGGGAACAGATACGCAGTATTTT.

The CDR3 nucleotides are TGTGCCAGCAGTTTATTAGGGTCGGGGTTCTCTGGAAACACCATATATTTT. Residues: CASSLLGSGFSGNTIYF. This chain joins TRBV27 and TRBJ1-3, with no clear D. The CDR3 contains 17 residues. Germline V gives CDR1 MNHEY, CDR2 SMNVEV (reference sequence). The ends were cut back, 1 base at V and 0 bases at J, with 13 bases in the middle.

The chain joins TRBV7-9 to TRBJ1-4; 7 bases agree with TRBD1. The CDR3 totals 17 residues. CDR1 SEHNR and CDR2 FQNEAQ come from the germline V gene (reference sequence). V lost 1 base, J lost 3 bases, and 8 bases stayed unmatched. CDR3 nucleotides: TGTGCCAGCAGCTTAGTAGGGACCGGGACAGCTAATGAAAAACTGTTTTTT. Translated: CASSLVGTGTANEKLFF.

The chain couples TRBV28 to TRBJ1-2; D possibly corresponds to TRBD1 (5 bases). The CDR3 is 15 amino acids. Germline V CDR1 and CDR2: MDHEN, SYDVKM. V lost 4 bases and J lost 3, with 15 bases in between. Here the CDR3 DNA reads TGTGCCAGCAGTTCGCGGGGGGGGAGCGACTATGGCTACACCTTC. It is translated as CASSSRGGSDYGYTF.

This clone was picked up a small number of times. This chain uses TRBV28 with TRBJ1-4, with TRBD1 matching 12 bases. V shed 6 bases, J shed 10 bases, and the junction held 6 bases outside the gene matches. Germline values: CDR1 MDHEN, CDR2 SYDVKM. The CDR3 length is 14 residues. CDR3 in DNA: TGTGCCAGCAGAGCACCGGGACAGGGGGCAAAACTGTTTTTT. Residues: CASRAPGQGAKLFF.

This clone was counted only a few times. The rearrangement uses TRBV19 and TRBJ1-1; TRBD1 agrees at 8 bases. J was trimmed by 3 bases and V by 5 bases; bases with no gene match: 8. The V gene's germline CDR1 is LNHDA and CDR2 SQIVND (reference sequence). The CDR3 spans 15 residues. This CDR3 reads CASSPDRGGDTEAFF. The DNA of the CDR3 is TGTGCCAGTAGTCCTGACAGGGGAGGGGACACTGAAGCTTTCTTT. Supplemented by reference TRBV19 and TRBJ1-1, the full variable domain reads DGGITQSPKYLFRKEGQNVTLSCEQNLNHDAMYWYRQDPGQGLRLIYYSQIVNDFQKGDIAEGYSVSREKKESFPLTVTSAQKNPTAFYLCASSPDRGGDTEAFFGQGTRLTVV.

This clone appeared a single time. The rearrangement joins TRBV19 to TRBJ2-4; 9 nucleotides match TRBD1. The germline V gene encodes CDR1 LNHDA and CDR2 SQIVND (reference sequence). Unmatched junction bases numbered 15, after V lost 3 bases and J lost 9 bases. This CDR3 is built from 17 residues. The CDR3 DNA reads as TGTGCCAGTAGTATGGACTCCGGGACAGGGTATCCTAGCATTCAGTACTTC. Translated: CASSMDSGTGYPSIQYF.

By sample share, this clone is medium-sized (0.01 to 0.1%). The gene calls are TRBV5-4 and TRBJ1-1, with D possibly being TRBD1 (6 bases). The V gene's germline CDR1 is SGHNT and CDR2 YYREEE (reference sequence). The CDR3 runs to 11 residues. Trimming stripped 8 bases from V and 7 bases from J, with 12 bases between. CDR3 DNA: TGTGCCAGTAAACAGGGAAGTGAAGCTTTCTTT. Its protein is CASKQGSEAFF.

The J gene is TRBJ2-2, the V gene TRBV5-1; TRBD1 is a possible D gene (5 bases). The CDR3 covers 13 residues. CDR1 SGHRS and CDR2 YFSETQ come from the germline V gene. Trimming stripped 4 bases from V and 3 bases from J, with 7 bases between. The CDR3 sequence: CASSRQYTGELFF. CDR3 DNA sequence: TGCGCCAGCAGCCGACAGTACACCGGGGAGCTGTTTTTT.

A single count supports this clone. V and J are TRBV5-1 and TRBJ1-2; no reliable D call. This CDR3 is built from 16 residues. CDR1 is SGHRS and CDR2 is YFSETQ in the germline V gene. The germline V and J ends were trimmed by 2 bases and 5 bases, with 19 bases remaining between them. CDR3 nucleotides: TGCGCCAGCAGCTTTTCGTCAACGTCAGGCGTTTATGGCTACACCTTC. Its translation: CASSFSSTSGVYGYTF.

V usage is TRBV15 and J usage is TRBJ2-3; no definite D call. V was shortened by 6 bases and J by 1 base, with 11 bases between the two germline ends. CDR1 is LNHNV, CDR2 YYDKDF, per germline (reference sequence). CDR3 size: 14 residues. DNA of the CDR3: TGTGCCACCAGTATTGGCGGCCGCACAGATACGCAGTATTTT. Its protein product is CATSIGGRTDTQYF.

The chain recombines TRBV24-1 with TRBJ1-5, with unresolved D. Trimming took 7 bases from V and 0 from J, leaving 15 bases between them. The CDR3 extends over 16 amino acids. Germline CDR1 KGHDR, CDR2 SFDVKD. The CDR3 loop reads CATRSPVSGSNQPQHF. For the CDR3, the DNA is TGTGCCACCAGGTCCCCGGTATCGGGTAGCAATCAGCCCCAGCATTTT.

The rearrangement joins TRBV29-1 to TRBJ2-1, with D hard to call. This CDR3 has 12 residues. The V gene lost 4 bases and the J gene lost 6 bases, with 10 bases spanning the gap. Per the germline V gene, CDR1 is SQVTM and CDR2 is ANQGSEA. The CDR3 DNA follows: TGCAGCGTTGGTCTAACCCCCAATGAGCAGTTCTTC. It yields the protein CSVGLTPNEQFF.

This rearrangement joins TRBV5-1 to TRBJ1-1; D gene unclear. CDR1 and CDR2 (germline): SGHRS, YFSETQ. The V end lost 1 base, the J end lost 3 bases, and 10 bases lay between the germline ends. This CDR3 spans 14 amino acids. The CDR3 loop is CASSLTGEDTEAFF. CDR3 nucleotides: TGCGCCAGCAGCTTGACCGGTGAGGACACTGAAGCTTTCTTT. Full variable domain (missing parts from reference TRBV5-1 and TRBJ1-1): KAGVTQTPRYLIKTRGQQVTLSCSPISGHRSVSWYQQTPGQGLQFLFEYFSETQRNKGNFPGRFSGRQFSNSRSEMNVSTLELGDSALYLCASSLTGEDTEAFFGQGTRLTVV.

The chain has TRBV10-2 and TRBJ2-2; perhaps TRBD2 as D (6 bases). The CDR3 has 14 amino acids. CDR1 and CDR2 from the germline V gene are WSHSY and SAAADI. Deletions cut 7 bases from V and 1 base from J, with 10 bases between. The CDR3 reads CASNWGVNTGELFF. CDR3 DNA sequence: TGCGCCAGCAATTGGGGGGTGAACACCGGGGAGCTGTTTTTT.